This T cell receptor beta chain was captured in a study of cytomegalovirus exposure and HLA in healthy donors. Findings of the study overall: Segments of the TCR beta V type were, in most cases, productive about 87% or about 30% of the time in an earlier analysis. Most subjects' HLA-A and HLA-B alleles were reportedly predicted from TCR beta sequences.

Both 60 Vbeta primers and 13 Jbeta primers went into the PCR. Sequenced by immunoSEQ multiplex PCR; TCRdb stores in-frame clones only, minus some. The repertoire shows roughly 77,000 clones; the top ten hold roughly 5%. The CDR3 totals 16 residues. The V gene's germline CDR1 is SGHTA and CDR2 FQGTGA. After removal of 0 bases from V and 1 base from J, the junction contained 5 bases not matched to a gene. A remark on this clone: The target antigen is unknown.

This clonotype was sampled from a man younger than 40 in good health and CMV-seronegative. Input material: PBMCs. The chain joins TRBV7-3 to TRBJ2-5, with 7 nucleotides matching TRBD1. This chain's CDR3 is CASSLTGGPIQETQYF. The DNA for the CDR3 is TGTGCCAGCAGCTTAACAGGGGGCCCTATCCAAGAGACCCAGTACTTC.